Each of the 32 T cell receptor beta chains below was sequenced from the same sample in a study of regulatory T cells in long-lasting Graves disease. Arm-PCR of CDR3 regions and iRepertoire HTBI primers were the basis on which TCR beta libraries were built. TCRdb fed the multiplex PCR reads into MiXCR, producing one record per CDR3 protein. Among roughly 470,000 distinct CDR3 sequences, less than 25% were seen once, and the ten largest hold 6.5% to 8%. The time point here: persistent/refractory GD, antithyroid drugs over 5 years with positive TRAb. The TCR library used RNA extracted from PBMCs. The sample consisted of peripheral blood mononuclear cells (PBMCs), taken when the disease was refractory, from a patient treated with antithyroid drugs. These receptors came from a female donor with Graves disease.

This clonotype was detected ten times or more. This CDR3 is CASSENVRDNYEQYF. CDR3 nucleotide sequence: TGTGCCAGCAGTGAAAACGTCCGGGACAACTACGAGCAGTACTTC. The chain carries TRBV6-1 and TRBJ2-7, with D possibly matching TRBD1 (6 bases). Germline V CDR1 and CDR2: MNHNS, SASEGT. The CDR3 contains 15 residues. Trimming stripped 2 bases from V and 3 bases from J, with 14 bases between.

A few counts support this clonotype. The gene calls are TRBV7-9 and TRBJ1-2; D not resolved. CDR1 is SEHNR, CDR2 FQNEAQ, per germline (reference sequence). The CDR3 covers 13 residues. With 5 bases removed from V and 3 bases from J, the gap between germline ends came to 10 bases. CDR3 bases: TGTGCCAGCAGCGCGACTGTCGACTATGGCTACACCTTC. It is translated as CASSATVDYGYTF.

The genes are TRBV4-1 and TRBJ2-7; D may be TRBD2 (6 bases). The V gene lost 1 base and the J gene lost 0 bases, with 13 bases spanning the gap. This CDR3 is 16 amino acids long. Germline V gene lookup returns CDR1 MGHRA and CDR2 YSYEKL. CDR3 in DNA: TGCGCCAGCAGCCAAGGGCCTAGCGCCGACTCCTACGAGCAGTACTTC. It specifies CASSQGPSADSYEQYF.

This clonotype showed up many times. J is TRBJ1-1 and V is TRBV11-2; no definite D call. Trimming cost V 1 base and J 1 base, with 7 bases left between them. This CDR3 has 14 amino acids. Germline V CDR1 and CDR2: SGHAT, FQNNGV. The CDR3: CASSLAGSNTEAFF. The DNA for the CDR3 is TGTGCCAGCAGCTTAGCCGGGTCGAACACTGAAGCTTTCTTT.

Ten or more counts support this clonotype. The V gene is TRBV7-8, the J gene TRBJ2-7; D possibly corresponds to TRBD2 (6 bases). The V end lost 3 bases, the J end lost 12 bases, and 18 bases lay between the germline ends. The V gene's germline CDR1 is SGHVS and CDR2 FQNEAQ. The CDR3 spans 13 residues. The CDR3 reads CASSLGGGSLPYF. The CDR3 DNA sequence: TGTGCCAGCAGCTTGGGAGGAGGGTCCTTGCCGTACTTC.

The gene calls are TRBV30 and TRBJ1-5, with D perhaps matching TRBD1 (5 bases). The CDR3 totals 14 residues. CDR1 and CDR2 (germline): GTSNPN, SVGIG (reference sequence). The V end was cut by 2 bases, the J end by 6 bases, with 14 bases between. The CDR3 spells CAWSHSGGSQPQHF. The CDR3 DNA follows: TGTGCCTGGAGTCATAGTGGGGGGTCTCAGCCCCAGCATTTT.

The table lists this clonotype with many counts. The chain links TRBV13 to TRBJ1-2; 9 nucleotides agree with TRBD1. Germline V CDR1 and CDR2: PRHDT, FYEKMQ (reference sequence). The CDR3 contains 17 residues. J gave up 2 bases and V 5 bases, and 12 bases lay outside the gene matches. CDR3 DNA sequence: TGTGCCAGCAGCCAACCCCGGGGGGACAGGGAGAACTATGGCTACACCTTC. Amino acids: CASSQPRGDRENYGYTF.

In this sample, this clonotype turned up a few times. The chain employs TRBV18 and TRBJ2-1; D may match TRBD1 or TRBD2 (6 bases each). The CDR3 has 15 amino acids. V lost 5 bases and J lost 4, with 15 bases in between. In germline, CDR1 is KGHSH, CDR2 LQKENI. The chain's CDR3 is CASSVKGGPYNEQFF. CDR3 bases: TGTGCCAGCTCAGTTAAGGGGGGACCGTACAATGAGCAGTTCTTC.

A single count supports this clonotype. The V gene is TRBV2, the J gene TRBJ2-5, with 7 bases matching TRBD2. Germline CDR1 SNHLY, CDR2 FYNNEI. This CDR3 region has 14 residues. J gave up 4 bases and V 7 bases, and 9 bases lay outside the gene matches. The chain's CDR3 is CASKAGAIRETQYF. The CDR3 DNA reads as TGTGCCAGCAAGGCGGGAGCGATTCGAGAGACCCAGTACTTC.

This clonotype was picked up many times. This chain links TRBV11-2 with TRBJ2-5; D uncertain. The CDR3 covers 15 residues. Deletions cut 4 bases from V and 4 bases from J, with 16 bases between. CDR1 is SGHAT and CDR2 is FQNNGV in the germline V gene. The CDR3 loop is CASSSVARSRETQYF. The CDR3 DNA reads TGTGCCAGCAGCTCCGTGGCGAGATCGAGAGAGACCCAGTACTTC.

The V gene is TRBV29-1, the J gene TRBJ1-1, with D unresolved. The CDR3 loop spans 13 amino acids. The germline V and J ends were trimmed by 4 bases and 4 bases, with 13 bases remaining between them. Looked up from germline, CDR1 is SQVTM and CDR2 is ANQGSEA. CDR3 region: CSVGRAGGTEAFF. Written as DNA, the CDR3 is TGCAGCGTTGGACGGGCAGGCGGCACTGAAGCTTTCTTT.

The chain recombines TRBV25-1 with TRBJ2-2; D unclear. This CDR3 contains 13 residues. In germline, CDR1 is MGHDK, CDR2 SYGVNS. V gave up 6 bases and J gave up 4 bases, with 9 bases separating them. CDR3 region: CASRLSGTGELFF. Written as DNA, the CDR3 is TGTGCCAGCAGACTAAGTGGCACCGGGGAGCTGTTTTTT.

This clonotype showed up many times. The chain links TRBV20-1 to TRBJ1-6; D gene uncertain. The germline V gene has CDR1 DFQATT and CDR2 SNEGSKA (reference sequence). The CDR3 has 15 amino acids. The ends were cut back, 3 bases at V and 9 bases at J, with 18 bases in the middle. The CDR3 DNA is TGCAGTGCTAGTCGCGGAACCCATTCAGGTTCACCCCTCCACTTT. Translated: CSASRGTHSGSPLHF.

This clonotype has more than one count but fewer than ten. The CDR3 loop reads CASKPQGGSPLHF. DNA for the CDR3: TGTGCCAGCAAGCCCCAGGGAGGGTCACCCCTCCACTTT. This sequence joins TRBV28 and TRBJ1-6; perhaps TRBD1 as D (5 bases). Germline V gene data show CDR1 as MDHEN and CDR2 as SYDVKM. This CDR3 has 13 residues. Deletions cut 7 bases from V and 10 bases from J, with 14 bases between.

The genes are TRBV9 and TRBJ1-4; the match to TRBD1 covers 9 bases. The CDR3 consists of 17 residues. Germline CDR1 SGDLS, CDR2 YYNGEE. The V and J ends lost 0 bases and 4 bases, in that order; junction bases with no gene match: 7. The CDR3 is CASSVGTGGDFNEKLFF. CDR3 bases: TGTGCCAGCAGCGTAGGAACAGGGGGCGATTTTAATGAAAAACTGTTTTTT.

This clonotype has only one observation. One base away lies a much larger clone, so this may be a sequencing read error. The chain links TRBV28 to TRBJ1-1; a possible D gene is TRBD1 (5 bases). This CDR3 contains 15 residues. V lost 6 bases and J 10 bases, leaving 24 bases between the germline ends. Germline V gene data show CDR1 as MDHEN and CDR2 as SYDVKM. The CDR3 nucleotides are TGTGCCAGCAGCCAAAATTTCGGGGGATCGGTTTTAGCTTTCTTT. This encodes CASSQNFGGSVLAFF.

This clonotype has ten or more counts. The chain carries TRBV6-9 and TRBJ1-1; 8 bases agree with TRBD1. The CDR3 is made up of 14 amino acids. Germline V lookup: CDR1 MNHGY, CDR2 SVAAGI. Germline trimming cut 4 bases from V and 7 bases from J; bases unmatched to any gene: 8. Written as DNA, the CDR3 is TGTGCCAGCAGTTTGGGGCAGGGGGCTTTTGAAGCTTTCTTT. Protein: CASSLGQGAFEAFF.

The chain combines TRBV19 with TRBJ1-5, with no clear D. This CDR3 comprises 14 residues. Germline loops: CDR1 LNHDA, CDR2 SQIVND (reference sequence). Between the trimmed V and J ends, which lost 4 bases and 4 bases, there was a span of 11 bases. CDR3 protein: CASSTLAGNQPQHF. In DNA, the CDR3 is TGTGCCAGTAGTACCCTTGCGGGAAATCAGCCCCAGCATTTT.

This chain joins TRBV10-3 and TRBJ2-7; no reliable D call. The CDR3 loop spans 16 amino acids. Germline V gene sequence: CDR1 ENHRY, CDR2 SYGVKD. Trimming removed 0 bases at V and 4 bases at J, with 16 bases between. The CDR3 DNA sequence: TGTGCCATCAGTGAGTCGAAGGGTGTAGGAAGGTACGAGCAGTACTTC. Its translation: CAISESKGVGRYEQYF.

The chain joins TRBV27 to TRBJ2-7; TRBD2 might be the D (5 bases). Germline CDR1 reads MNHEY; CDR2 reads SMNVEV (reference sequence). Trimming took off 4 bases at V and 2 bases at J, with 18 bases between the two ends. The CDR3 runs 16 residues. Here the CDR3 reads CASSYFGRRGPYEQYF. The CDR3 DNA reads TGTGCCAGCAGTTACTTCGGAAGGAGAGGGCCCTACGAGCAGTACTTC.

This clonotype was observed a handful of times. The rearrangement uses TRBV19 and TRBJ2-2; D might be TRBD2 (6 bases). V was clipped by 7 bases and J by 0 bases, with 15 bases between them. Per germline, CDR1 LNHDA and CDR2 SQIVND (reference sequence). CDR3 length equals 16 residues. The CDR3: CASIDRDFPNTGELFF. Here the CDR3 DNA reads TGTGCCAGTATCGACCGGGACTTTCCGAACACCGGGGAGCTGTTTTTT.

This clonotype was seen at least ten times. This rearrangement joins TRBV12-3 or TRBV12-4 to TRBJ1-1; 12 positions match TRBD1. Trimming cost V 5 bases and J 1 base; bases outside gene matches: 5. The CDR3 spans 16 residues. CDR3 coding DNA: TGTGCCAGCAGTCCCGGGGACAGGGGGCAGAACACTGAAGCTTTCTTT. As protein: CASSPGDRGQNTEAFF.

This clonotype was picked up many times. J is TRBJ1-1 and V is TRBV11-2, with D maybe TRBD1 (5 bases). Looked up from germline, CDR1 is SGHAT and CDR2 is FQNNGV. The germline V and J ends were trimmed by 5 bases and 8 bases, with 12 bases remaining between them. The CDR3 is 12 residues long. CDR3 in amino acids: CASSLTGLEAFF. The CDR3 DNA reads TGTGCCAGCAGCCTTACAGGCTTGGAAGCTTTCTTT.

This chain joins TRBV7-2 and TRBJ2-1, with D perhaps matching TRBD1 (6 bases). V gave up 3 bases and J gave up 2 bases, with 11 bases separating them. This CDR3 is built from 15 residues. Germline V gives CDR1 SGHTA, CDR2 FQGNSA. CDR3: CASSFGTKTYNEQFF. In DNA, the CDR3 is TGTGCCAGCAGCTTTGGGACAAAGACCTACAATGAGCAGTTCTTC.

The J gene is TRBJ2-5, the V gene TRBV5-6, with D tentatively TRBD2 (5 bases). The CDR3 loop spans 14 amino acids. V was trimmed by 0 bases and J by 5 bases, leaving 11 bases between them. CDR1 is SGHDT, CDR2 YYEEEE, per germline. CDR3 amino acids: CASSLANGGETQYF. DNA of the CDR3: TGTGCCAGCAGCTTGGCGAACGGCGGGGAGACCCAGTACTTC.

Of note for this clonotype: Given a much more abundant clone one base away, this may be a read error. The chain is built from TRBV6-1 and TRBJ2-7, with 9 bases matching TRBD2. The J segment lost 1 base and the V segment lost 11 bases, leaving 18 bases of the junction unmatched. The germline V gene has CDR1 MNHNS and CDR2 SASEGT. The CDR3 is 17 residues long. CDR3 loop: CAGTTETLAGLSYEQYF. In DNA, the CDR3 is TGTGCCGGCACCACCGAGACCCTAGCGGGATTATCCTACGAGCAGTACTTC.

This clonotype was detected ten times or more. The genes are TRBV30 and TRBJ1-2; maybe TRBD1 (6 bases). This CDR3 comprises 10 residues. Trimming removed 4 bases at V and 6 bases at J, with 6 bases between. CDR1 GTSNPN and CDR2 SVGIG come from the germline V gene (reference sequence). Here the CDR3 reads CAWTGDGYTF. The CDR3 DNA reads as TGTGCCTGGACAGGGGATGGCTACACCTTC.

This clonotype turned up a few times. This chain uses TRBV4-2 with TRBJ2-4; D gene unclear. Germline V CDR1 and CDR2: LGHNA, YNFKEQ. This CDR3 comprises 17 residues. Trimming removed 4 bases at V and 3 bases at J, with 19 bases between. CDR3 sequence reads: CASSLGLVRVRKNIQYF. DNA of the CDR3: TGTGCCAGCAGCCTGGGATTAGTTAGGGTCCGCAAAAACATTCAGTACTTC.

In its sample, this clonotype was seen many times. In DNA form, the CDR3 reads TGTGCCAGCAGTTGGACTAGCGGGGGGCACCACGAGCAGTACTTC. Protein sequence: CASSWTSGGHHEQYF. The gene calls are TRBV12-3 or TRBV12-4 and TRBJ2-7, with 14 bases matching TRBD2. The CDR3 spans 15 residues. The junction had 4 bases not matched to a gene; V was cut back by 4 bases and J by 5 bases.

This clonotype was observed a few times. CDR3 coding DNA: TGTGCCTGGAGGTTCGGGACCGCTTACGAGCAGTACTTC. Protein product: CAWRFGTAYEQYF. This chain connects TRBV30 to TRBJ2-7; the D gene could be TRBD1 or TRBD2 (5 bases each). CDR3 length: 13 residues. The V end lost 3 bases, the J end lost 4 bases, and 13 bases lay between the germline ends. Germline V gives CDR1 GTSNPN, CDR2 SVGIG (reference sequence).

This clonotype was seen many times. This rearrangement joins TRBV28 to TRBJ1-4; 8 bases are shared with TRBD1. Looked up from germline, CDR1 is MDHEN and CDR2 is SYDVKM. Trimming removed 3 bases from V and 5 bases from J; junction bases left unmatched: 5. The CDR3 covers 15 residues. The CDR3 region is CASSFLDRANEKLFF. The CDR3 DNA sequence: TGTGCCAGCAGTTTCCTGGACAGGGCAAATGAAAAACTGTTTTTT.

This clonotype was found many times. This sequence joins TRBV2 and TRBJ2-7; the match to TRBD1 covers 9 bases. Losses at the gene ends were 6 bases for V and 0 bases for J; bases not matched to a gene: 3. Germline CDR1 reads SNHLY; CDR2 reads FYNNEI. This CDR3 is 14 amino acids long. The CDR3 DNA is TGTGCCAGCAGCAAGGGACAGGGCTCCTACGAGCAGTACTTC. Translated, it gives CASSKGQGSYEQYF. The full variable domain, its missing parts supplied by reference TRBV2 and TRBJ2-7, is EPEVTQTPSHQVTQMGQEVILRCVPISNHLYFYWYRQILGQKVEFLVSFYNNEISEKSEIFDDQFSVERPDGSNFTLKIRSTKLEDSAMYFCASSKGQGSYEQYFGPGTRLTVT.